Shown below are 15 T cell receptor beta chains from a single sample sequenced in a study of blood T cell repertoires in COVID-19. Produced via immunoSEQ multiplex PCR; TCRdb's table is partial and in-frame only. The sample has approximately 20,000 clones; 65% to 85% are singletons. What was sequenced was peripheral blood. The receptors shown here come from a human donor in a cohort sampled during active COVID-19.

The gene calls are TRBV6-4 and TRBJ2-3, with TRBD2 matching 10 bases. The CDR3 is 15 amino acids. The germline CDR1 and CDR2 sequences are MRHNA and SNTAGT. With 3 bases clipped from V and 6 bases from J, the junction kept 6 bases outside the gene matches. The CDR3 coding sequence is TGTGCCAGCAGTGAGGGGCTAGCGGGAGTTGATACGCAGTATTTT. Translating it yields CASSEGLAGVDTQYF.

CDR3 loop: CASSDRAGVDEQFF. In DNA form, the CDR3 reads TGTGCCAGCAGTGACAGGGCGGGAGTCGATGAGCAGTTCTTC. This chain links TRBV6-4 with TRBJ2-1; 7 positions match TRBD2. V shed 2 bases and J 8 bases; nucleotides not matched to a gene: 6. Germline V gene lookup returns CDR1 MRHNA and CDR2 SNTAGT. The CDR3 totals 14 residues.

V usage is TRBV27 and J usage is TRBJ2-3, with TRBD2 matching 7 bases. The V segment lost 5 bases and the J segment 5 bases; nucleotides outside the gene matches: 4. This CDR3 contains 13 residues. The V gene's germline CDR1 is MNHEY and CDR2 SMNVEV (reference sequence). As DNA, the CDR3 is TGTGCCAGCAGTAGGACTAGGCAAGATACGCAGTATTTT. The encoded protein is CASSRTRQDTQYF.

V is TRBV7-2 and J is TRBJ2-3, with TRBD2 identical over 16 bases. This CDR3 contains 15 residues. V shed 4 bases and J 11 bases; nucleotides not matched to a gene: 6. The V gene's germline CDR1 is SGHTA and CDR2 FQGNSA. The CDR3 DNA reads TGTGCCAGCAGCTCGGGACTAGCGGGAGGGCCGAAGCAGTATTTT. Residues: CASSSGLAGGPKQYF.

The gene calls are TRBV28 and TRBJ1-5, with D tentatively TRBD1 (5 bases). The CDR3 has 15 residues. Trimming shortened V by 5 bases and J by 0 bases, and 11 bases separated the two germline ends. Germline CDR1 MDHEN, CDR2 SYDVKM. The DNA for the CDR3 is TGTGCCAGCAGTCCCACCAGGGATAGCAATCAGCCCCAGCATTTT. This codes for CASSPTRDSNQPQHF.

V is TRBV4-2 and J is TRBJ2-7, with 8 bases aligning to TRBD1. V trimming: 4 bases; J trimming: 0 bases; junction bases outside the gene matches: 8. CDR1 and CDR2 (germline): LGHNA, YNFKEQ. CDR3 length: 16 residues. CDR3 residues: CASSPSTGDSSYEQYF. CDR3 DNA sequence: TGTGCCAGCAGCCCCTCGACAGGGGACTCCTCCTACGAGCAGTACTTC.

The chain employs TRBV9 and TRBJ2-7; 12 positions agree with TRBD2. V was pared by 0 bases and J by 3 bases, with 4 bases of the junction left unmatched. In germline, CDR1 is SGDLS, CDR2 YYNGEE. CDR3 length: 16 amino acids. The CDR3 nucleotides are TGTGCCAGCAGCGTAGGGACTAGCGGGATCCTCTACGAGCAGTACTTC. Residues: CASSVGTSGILYEQYF. The full variable domain, in which reference TRBV9 and TRBJ2-7 provide the parts outside the CDR3, is DSGVTQTPKHLITATGQRVTLRCSPRSGDLSVYWYQQSLDQGLQFLIQYYNGEERAKGNILERFSAQQFPDLHSELNLSSLELGDSALYFCASSVGTSGILYEQYFGPGTRLTVT.

The rearrangement joins TRBV3-1 (or the pseudogene TRBV3-2) to TRBJ1-4, with a possible D match to TRBD1 (5 bases). The CDR3 runs 15 residues. V lost 0 bases, J lost 4 bases, and 9 bases lay in between. Germline V lookup: CDR1 LGHDT, CDR2 YNNKEL (reference sequence). The CDR3 loop is CASSQEWGDNEKLFF. The DNA of the CDR3 is TGTGCCAGCAGCCAAGAATGGGGGGATAATGAAAAACTGTTTTTT.

The chain couples TRBV1 to TRBJ1-4; no DNA check was done on the table's D call, TRBD1. TRBV1 is listed as a pseudogene. The CDR3 loop spans 13 amino acids. CDR3 residues: CTSSHRGNEKLFF. The CDR3 coding sequence is TGCACCAGCAGCCACAGGGGGAATGAAAAACTGTTTTTT.

The chain couples TRBV6-4 to TRBJ2-2, with TRBD2 identical over 9 bases. The germline CDR1 and CDR2 sequences are MRHNA and SNTAGT. The CDR3 extends over 15 amino acids. The V segment lost 2 bases and the J segment 5 bases; nucleotides outside the gene matches: 3. This CDR3 reads CASSDGGLATGELFF. The CDR3 coding sequence is TGTGCCAGCAGTGACGGGGGACTAGCAACCGGGGAGCTGTTTTTT.

The chain has TRBV28 and TRBJ1-1; D is ambiguous. The CDR3 extends over 17 amino acids. Trimming took off 0 bases at V and 2 bases at J, with 16 bases between the two ends. Germline-derived CDR1 and CDR2 are MDHEN and SYDVKM. CDR3 bases: TGTGCCAGCAGTTTATGGGCCTTCGGGAACACAAACACTGAAGCTTTCTTT. Its protein is CASSLWAFGNTNTEAFF.

The chain joins TRBV14 to TRBJ2-1; 11 positions agree with TRBD2. Germline lookup yields CDR1 SGHDN and CDR2 FVKESK. Trimming at V came to 4 bases and at J to 7 bases, leaving 9 bases not matched to a gene. The CDR3 is made up of 16 amino acids. The CDR3 DNA follows: TGTGCCAGCAGCCCCGTTAGCGGGAGGGAGTGGAATGAGCAGTTCTTC. Encoded protein: CASSPVSGREWNEQFF. Using reference TRBV14 and TRBJ2-1 for the parts outside the CDR3, the full variable domain is EAGVTQFPSHSVIEKGQTVTLRCDPISGHDNLYWYRRVMGKEIKFLLHFVKESKQDESGMPNNRFLAERTGGTYSTLKVQPAELEDSGVYFCASSPVSGREWNEQFFGPGTRLTVL.

The chain links TRBV5-6 to TRBJ2-7, with 7 bases fitting TRBD1. The CDR3 runs 13 residues. J gave up 5 bases and V 4 bases, and 6 bases lay outside the gene matches. The V gene's germline CDR1 is SGHDT and CDR2 YYEEEE. The DNA for the CDR3 is TGTGCCAGCAGCCCCGGGACAGTCCACGAGCAGTACTTC. It encodes CASSPGTVHEQYF.

This chain uses TRBV28 with TRBJ1-2; TRBD1 matches 7 bases. Germline loops: CDR1 MDHEN, CDR2 SYDVKM. The length of the CDR3 is 16 residues. The junction had 11 bases not matched to a gene; V was cut back by 3 bases and J by 4 bases. CDR3 coding DNA: TGTGCCAGCAGTTTGGCTGTCGGGGCAGGGGGCTATGGCTACACCTTC. It translates to CASSLAVGAGGYGYTF.

J is TRBJ1-1 and V is TRBV6-5, with 8 positions matching TRBD1. Trimming cost V 2 bases and J 8 bases; bases outside gene matches: 10. The CDR3 consists of 15 residues. Germline CDR1 MNHEY, CDR2 SVGAGI. The CDR3: CASSYESGGGVEAFF. The CDR3 nucleotides are TGTGCCAGCAGTTACGAGTCAGGGGGCGGGGTAGAAGCTTTCTTT.